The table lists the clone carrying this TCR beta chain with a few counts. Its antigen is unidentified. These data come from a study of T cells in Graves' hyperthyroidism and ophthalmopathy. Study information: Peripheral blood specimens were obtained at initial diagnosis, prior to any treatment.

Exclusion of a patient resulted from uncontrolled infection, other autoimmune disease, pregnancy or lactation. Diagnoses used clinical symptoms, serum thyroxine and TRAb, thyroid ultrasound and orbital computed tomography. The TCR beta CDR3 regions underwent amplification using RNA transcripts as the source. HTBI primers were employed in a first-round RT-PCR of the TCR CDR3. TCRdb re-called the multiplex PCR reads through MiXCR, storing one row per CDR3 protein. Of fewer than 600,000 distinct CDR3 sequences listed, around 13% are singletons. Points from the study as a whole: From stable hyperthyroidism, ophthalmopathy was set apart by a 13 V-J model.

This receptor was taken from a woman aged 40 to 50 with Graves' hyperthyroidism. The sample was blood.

In DNA, the CDR3 is TGTGCCAGTAGTGTTGACAGGGGAGTCACTGGAAACACCATATATTTT. Protein: CASSVDRGVTGNTIYF. The V call is TRBV19, the J call TRBJ1-3; 8 bases are shared with TRBD1. Trimming cost V 5 bases and J 2 bases; bases outside gene matches: 8. Germline CDR1 reads LNHDA; CDR2 reads SQIVND (reference sequence). The CDR3 loop spans 16 amino acids.